This TCR beta chain was identified in a study of T-cell memory formation after mild COVID-19. Study in general: TCR clusters showed largely donor specificity.

This clonotype was counted only a few times. Antigen specificity is unknown. Points from the study as a whole: A subset of responding clones appeared in pre-infection memory, suggesting cross-reactive memory joined.

The CDR3 spans 12 residues. V was shortened by 8 bases and J by 9 bases, with 14 bases between the two germline ends. Germline CDR1 reads LGHDT; CDR2 reads YNNKEL (reference sequence). cDNA libraries for TCR alpha and TCR beta, carrying sample barcodes and UMIs, came from 5'RACE with constant-segment primers. TCRdb used MiXCR to reprocess the 5' RACE reads, holding one entry per CDR3 protein. The table has 450,000 or so distinct CDR3 sequences, roughly 20% seen once. The chain carries TRBV3-1 and TRBJ2-1; possibly TRBD2 for D (5 bases). The TCR comes from an adult woman who had mild COVID-19 (a few samples of this study predate the infection). Cell type and time point are not known. Sequencing input: PBMCs or a T cell subset sorted from them (not recorded which). The CDR3 region is CASLGDSGEQFF. In DNA form, the CDR3 reads TGTGCCAGCCTCGGGGATTCGGGTGAGCAGTTCTTC.